This T cell receptor beta chain is drawn from a study of blood T cell repertoires in COVID-19. As for the study in general: PBMCs, B-cell-depleted T cells, or T cells were the source of the cDNA or gDNA that made up the material.

Trimming stripped 5 bases from V and 4 bases from J, with 18 bases between. CDR3 length equals 15 residues. CDR1 is SEHNR and CDR2 is FQNEAQ in the germline V gene (reference sequence). Original methodology: Reference gene primer amplification yielded estimated nucleated cell counts. Assay used: immunoSEQ multiplex PCR; TCRdb lists only in-frame clones, some missing. That table gives V, J and clone size, and the DNA gave D and trimming. The sample includes around 250,000 clones, around 90% of them seen just once. This sequence joins TRBV7-9 and TRBJ2-7, with D possibly matching TRBD2 (6 bases). The TCR was taken from a woman in her sixties with COVID-19, enrolled during active disease. Source material: peripheral blood. The CDR3 loop is CASSPRDLAFYEQYF. Here the CDR3 DNA reads TGTGCCAGCAGCCCCCGGGACTTAGCTTTTTACGAGCAGTACTTC.